A selection of T cell receptor beta chains follows, all from one sample in a study of PD-1 blockade in classical Hodgkin lymphoma. The table came from immunoSEQ multiplex PCR; TCRdb's copy has only in-frame clones and leaves some out. The sample contains 25,000 to 35,000 clones, more than 60% of which appear only once. This sample comprised CD4+ T cells from blood, obtained before the fourth cycle of nivolumab. The receptors shown here come from a human donor with classical Hodgkin lymphoma. Each CDR3 is given with its conserved first and last residue. A D gene is named only where the DNA matches it firmly. Rows may omit the clone size; those that give it use once, few, many or a size class.

TRBD1	TRBV7-9	-	TRBJ1-2	CASSLEDRAGYGYTF	TGTGCCAGCAGCCTCGAGGACAGGGCGGGGTATGGCTACACCTTC
-	TRBV7-6	few	TRBJ1-3	CASSLRPPRLLSGNTIYF	TGTGCCAGCAGCTTACGCCCCCCCAGGTTACTCTCTGGAAACACCATATATTTT
-	TRBV11-2	-	TRBJ2-4	CASSLDLGGNIQYF	TGTGCCAGCAGCTTAGATCTAGGAGGGAACATTCAGTACTTC
TRBD1	TRBV29-1	few	TRBJ1-2	CSVERAGGFGYTF	TGCAGCGTTGAGAGGGCAGGGGGCTTTGGCTACACCTTC
TRBD1	TRBV5-4	-	TRBJ2-1	CASSSPGTVFYNEQFF	TGTGCCAGCAGCAGTCCAGGGACAGTCTTCTACAATGAGCAGTTCTTC
-	TRBV12-1	-	TRBJ1-6	CASSFGNSPSSSYNSPLHF	TGTGCCAGCAGCTTTGGTAACAGCCCCTCAAGCTCCTATAATTCACCCCTCCACTTT
-	TRBV7-2	-	TRBJ1-5	CASSLRGSQPQHF	TGTGCCAGCAGCTTAAGGGGGAGTCAGCCCCAGCATTTT
-	TRBV4-3	once	TRBJ2-1	CASSQAASEVEQFF	TGCGCCAGCAGCCAAGCTGCGTCCGAAGTTGAGCAGTTCTTC
-	TRBV11-2	-	TRBJ2-1	CASSFPGVAQRNEQFF	TGTGCCAGCAGCTTCCCCGGGGTGGCGCAGCGCAATGAGCAGTTCTTC
-	TRBV6-5	once	TRBJ2-5	CASSLRRQETQYF	TGTGCCAGCAGCCTCCGGAGGCAAGAGACCCAGTACTTC
-	TRBV5-4	-	TRBJ1-6	CASSLQGYNSPLHF	TGTGCCAGCAGCTTGCAGGGGTATAATTCACCCCTCCACTTT
TRBD2	TRBV10-3	-	TRBJ2-5	CAIRSSGLAGTQYF	TGTGCCATCAGGAGTTCGGGACTAGCGGGGACCCAGTACTTC
TRBD2	TRBV7-9	-	TRBJ2-1	CASSSRRGAGGNEQFF	TGTGCCAGCAGCTCCCGGAGGGGGGCGGGGGGAAATGAGCAGTTCTTC
TRBD1	TRBV4-2	-	TRBJ2-7	CASSHPDRGPYEQYF	TGTGCCAGCAGCCATCCAGACAGGGGGCCCTACGAGCAGTACTTC
-	TRBV19	-	TRBJ2-3	CASSTQHPDTQYF	TGTGCCAGTAGTACCCAACACCCAGATACGCAGTATTTT
-	TRBV4-3	-	TRBJ2-1	CASSQDPGQTANEQFF	TGCGCCAGCAGCCAAGATCCGGGCCAGACCGCCAATGAGCAGTTCTTC
-	TRBV19	-	TRBJ2-7	CASSMEGRVDEQYF	TGTGCCAGTAGTATGGAGGGGCGAGTTGACGAGCAGTACTTC
-	TRBV7-9	once	TRBJ1-2	CASSLGADTNGYTF	TGTGCCAGCAGCTTAGGTGCCGACACGAATGGCTACACCTTC
-	TRBV6-5	-	TRBJ1-5	CASSRTSNQPQHF	TGTGCCAGCAGTCGAACTAGCAATCAGCCCCAGCATTTT
-	TRBV27	few	TRBJ1-6	CASSLRIYSPLHF	TGTGCCAGCAGTTTACGGATCTATTCACCCCTCCACTTT
TRBD1	TRBV5-4	-	TRBJ2-7	CASSLPQDRGYEQYF	TGTGCCAGCAGCTTGCCCCAGGACAGGGGCTACGAGCAGTACTTC
TRBD1	TRBV5-4	-	TRBJ2-2	CASSRRTGGMMVGELFF	TGTGCCAGCAGCCGAAGGACAGGGGGGATGATGGTCGGGGAGCTGTTTTTT
-	TRBV9	-	TRBJ1-5	CASSVGENQPQHF	TGTGCCAGCAGCGTAGGAGAGAATCAGCCCCAGCATTTT
-	TRBV5-5	-	TRBJ1-1	CAGQGGQGDTEAFF	TGTGCCGGGCAAGGCGGGCAGGGCGACACTGAAGCTTTCTTT
TRBD1	TRBV7-8	-	TRBJ2-1	CASSRGQGPSHNEQFF	TGTGCCAGCAGCCGTGGACAGGGACCATCCCACAATGAGCAGTTCTTC
TRBD1	TRBV28	-	TRBJ2-7	CASSPLLGRQGKPYEQYF	TGTGCCAGCAGTCCCCTTTTAGGCAGACAGGGGAAGCCCTACGAGCAGTACTTC
TRBD1	TRBV7-2	-	TRBJ1-5	CASSARQGNQPQHF	TGTGCCAGCAGCGCCCGACAGGGTAATCAGCCCCAGCATTTT
-	TRBV6-1	-	TRBJ2-2	CAISESAGTNTGELFF	TGTGCCATCAGTGAGTCGGCAGGGACGAACACCGGGGAGCTGTTTTTT
TRBD1	TRBV7-9	-	TRBJ1-2	CASSLTGGYYGYTF	TGTGCCAGCAGCTTGACAGGGGGGTACTATGGCTACACCTTC
-	TRBV9	-	TRBJ1-4	CASSVDRDAEKLFF	TGTGCCAGCAGCGTAGACAGGGACGCGGAAAAACTGTTTTTT
-	TRBV6-1	-	TRBJ2-6	CASRITGANVLTF	TGTGCCAGCAGAATAACTGGGGCCAACGTCCTGACTTTC
TRBD1	TRBV2	few	TRBJ1-6	CASLGQQNSPLHF	TGTGCCAGCCTGGGACAGCAAAATTCACCCCTCCACTTT
TRBD1	TRBV6-5	-	TRBJ1-2	CASTLGQGHYGYTF	TGTGCCAGCACCCTGGGACAGGGACACTATGGCTACACCTTC
-	TRBV7-9	-	TRBJ2-1	CASSLAGEVEQFF	TGTGCCAGCAGCTTAGCGGGAGAGGTTGAGCAGTTCTTC
TRBD1	TRBV10-3	-	TRBJ1-5	CAISGTGAGNQPQHF	TGTGCCATCAGTGGGACAGGGGCCGGCAATCAGCCCCAGCATTTT
-	TRBV5-1	-	TRBJ1-1	CASSPRTAGGAFF	TGCGCCAGCAGCCCTCGGACGGCCGGGGGAGCTTTCTTT
TRBD2	TRBV6-4	once	TRBJ2-2	CASRAEAGVRTGELFF	TGTGCCAGCAGAGCCGAAGCGGGAGTGCGAACCGGGGAGCTGTTTTTT
-	TRBV5-6	-	TRBJ2-5	CASSSVGGEETQYF	TGTGCCAGCAGCTCGGTCGGGGGCGAGGAGACCCAGTACTTC
-	TRBV2	-	TRBJ2-7	CASGGVFSYEQYF	TGTGCCAGTGGCGGGGTTTTCTCCTACGAGCAGTACTTC
-	TRBV5-6	few	TRBJ1-3	CASSLAAGSGNTIYF	TGTGCCAGCAGCTTGGCGGCTGGGTCTGGAAACACCATATATTTT
-	TRBV18	-	TRBJ2-5	CASSIEETQYF	TGTGCCAGCTCCATAGAAGAGACCCAGTACTTC
TRBD1	TRBV6-5	-	TRBJ1-1	CASRGQPLLNTEAFF	TGTGCCAGCAGGGGACAGCCTCTCTTGAACACTGAAGCTTTCTTT
-	TRBV9	-	TRBJ2-2	CASSPWSANTGELFF	TGTGCCAGCAGCCCCTGGAGCGCGAACACCGGGGAGCTGTTTTTT
-	TRBV11-1	-	TRBJ1-2	CASSLSRRGLNYGYTF	TGTGCCAGCAGCTTATCTCGAAGGGGCCTTAACTATGGCTACACCTTC
-	TRBV7-9	-	TRBJ2-2	CASSLQVFTGELFF	TGTGCCAGCAGCTTACAGGTTTTCACCGGGGAGCTGTTTTTT
-	TRBV7-2	-	TRBJ2-5	CASSFGTPETQYF	TGTGCCAGCAGCTTCGGGACACCAGAGACCCAGTACTTC
TRBD2	TRBV5-4	-	TRBJ2-1	CASSPGLAGYNEQFF	TGTGCCAGCAGCCCCGGACTAGCGGGCTACAATGAGCAGTTCTTC
-	TRBV4-2	few	TRBJ2-3	CASSQADTQYF	TGTGCCAGCAGCCAAGCAGATACGCAGTATTTT
-	TRBV6-5	-	TRBJ1-4	CASRAGEKLFF	TGTGCCAGCAGGGCAGGGGAAAAACTGTTTTTT
-	TRBV6-1	-	TRBJ1-5	CASSINSNQPQHF	TGTGCCAGCAGTATAAATAGCAATCAGCCCCAGCATTTT